The rows below give T cell receptor beta chains drawn from one sample of a study of cytomegalovirus exposure and HLA in healthy donors. Produced via immunoSEQ multiplex PCR; TCRdb's table is partial and in-frame only. The data show 120,000 to 150,000 clones, over 55% seen once. Sequences were obtained from PBMCs. Receptors were obtained from a man aged 35-49 years in good health and CMV-seronegative. CDR3s include the opening cysteine and the closing phenylalanine or tryptophan. Fields, in order: J gene, V gene, clone size, D gene, CDR3 DNA, CDR3 protein. D genes are given only for firm matches. Expanded clones get a size class; other rows say once, few or many, or leave the size out.

TRBJ2-3	TRBV15	.	TRBD2	TGTGCCACCAGCAGAGATCATCAGGGACCCCGGGGGGGAGATACGCAGTATTTT	CATSRDHQGPRGGDTQYF
TRBJ1-4	TRBV6-5	.	TRBD1	TGTGCCAGCAGTTACTCCAGACAGGGGATCGAGGAAAAACTGTTTTTT	CASSYSRQGIEEKLFF
TRBJ2-7	TRBV6-1	.	.	TGTGCCAGCAGTGAAGCCCCAGGAGCGGAATACTACGAGCAGTACTTC	CASSEAPGAEYYEQYF
TRBJ2-1	TRBV7-2	.	TRBD2	TGTGCCAGCAGCGCCCTGCCGGGACTAGCGGGAAACAATGAGCAGTTCTTC	CASSALPGLAGNNEQFF
TRBJ1-2	TRBV6-5	.	TRBD1	TGTGCCAGCAGTTACTCGTCCGGACAGGGCTATGGCTACACCTTC	CASSYSSGQGYGYTF
TRBJ2-5	TRBV4-3	.	TRBD1	TGCGCCAGCAGCCCGGCGGGACAGGGGGAGGAGACCCAGTACTTC	CASSPAGQGEETQYF
TRBJ1-2	TRBV7-9	.	TRBD1	TGTGCCAGCAGCTTAGACGGACAGGGGGCTCGGGGCTACACCTTC	CASSLDGQGARGYTF
TRBJ1-2	TRBV9	once	.	TGTGCCAGCAGCGTAGGGGTGGCAGGGCTGTACGGCTACACCTTC	CASSVGVAGLYGYTF
TRBJ2-2	TRBV7-8	.	.	TGTGCCAGCAGCCCCTCCGGGAGCGAGACCGGGGAGCTGTTTTTT	CASSPSGSETGELFF
TRBJ1-2	TRBV29-1	few	TRBD1	TGCAGCGTTGTGCGGCAGGGGGACTATGGCTACACCTTC	CSVVRQGDYGYTF